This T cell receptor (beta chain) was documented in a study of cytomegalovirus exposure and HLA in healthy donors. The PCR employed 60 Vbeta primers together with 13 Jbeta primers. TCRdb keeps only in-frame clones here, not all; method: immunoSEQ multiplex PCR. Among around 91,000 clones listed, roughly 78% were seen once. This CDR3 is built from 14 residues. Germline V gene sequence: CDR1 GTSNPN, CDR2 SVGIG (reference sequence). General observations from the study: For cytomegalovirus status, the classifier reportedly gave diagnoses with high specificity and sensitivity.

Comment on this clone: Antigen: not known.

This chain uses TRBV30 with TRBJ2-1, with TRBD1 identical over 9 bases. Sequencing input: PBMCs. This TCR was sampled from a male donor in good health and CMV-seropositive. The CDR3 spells CAADRGVLGDEQFF. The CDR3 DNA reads TGTGCGGCTGACAGGGGGGTCCTCGGGGATGAGCAGTTCTTC.